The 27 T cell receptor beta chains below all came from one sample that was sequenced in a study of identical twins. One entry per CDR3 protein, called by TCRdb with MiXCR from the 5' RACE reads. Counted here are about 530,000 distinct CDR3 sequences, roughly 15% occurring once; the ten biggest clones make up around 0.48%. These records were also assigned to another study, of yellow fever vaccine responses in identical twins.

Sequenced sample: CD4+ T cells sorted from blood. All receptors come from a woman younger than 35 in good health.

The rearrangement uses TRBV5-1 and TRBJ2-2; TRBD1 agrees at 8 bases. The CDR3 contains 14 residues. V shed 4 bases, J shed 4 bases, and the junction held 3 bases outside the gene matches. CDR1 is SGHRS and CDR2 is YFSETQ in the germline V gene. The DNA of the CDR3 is TGCGCCAGCAGCGGGACAGGCTCCACCGGGGAGCTGTTTTTT. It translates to CASSGTGSTGELFF.

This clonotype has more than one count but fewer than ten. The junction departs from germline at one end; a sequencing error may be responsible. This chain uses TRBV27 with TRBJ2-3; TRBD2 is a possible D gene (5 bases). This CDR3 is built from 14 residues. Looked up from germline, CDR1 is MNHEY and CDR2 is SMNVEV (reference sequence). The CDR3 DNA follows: TGTGCCAGCAATTTAATAGGCGGGACAGATACGCAGTATTTT. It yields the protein CASNLIGGTDTQYF.

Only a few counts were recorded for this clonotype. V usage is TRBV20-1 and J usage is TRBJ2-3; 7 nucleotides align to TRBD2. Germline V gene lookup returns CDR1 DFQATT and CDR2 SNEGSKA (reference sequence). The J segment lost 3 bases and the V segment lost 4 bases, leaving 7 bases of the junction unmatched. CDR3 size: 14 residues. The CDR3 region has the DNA TGCAGTGCTAACCAAGCGGGGAAAACAGATACGCAGTATTTT. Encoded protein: CSANQAGKTDTQYF.

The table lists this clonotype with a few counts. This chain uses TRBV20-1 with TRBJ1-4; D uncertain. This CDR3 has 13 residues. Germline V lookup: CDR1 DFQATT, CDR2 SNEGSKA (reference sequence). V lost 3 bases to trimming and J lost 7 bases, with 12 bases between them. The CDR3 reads CSARGRLGEKLFF. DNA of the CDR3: TGCAGTGCTAGGGGCCGACTAGGTGAAAAACTGTTTTTT.

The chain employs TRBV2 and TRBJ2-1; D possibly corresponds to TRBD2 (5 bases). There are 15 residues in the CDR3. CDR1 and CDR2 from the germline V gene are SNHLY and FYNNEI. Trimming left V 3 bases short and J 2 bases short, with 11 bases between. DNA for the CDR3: TGTGCCAGCAGTGACAGGAGGAGTACCTACAATGAGCAGTTCTTC. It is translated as CASSDRRSTYNEQFF.

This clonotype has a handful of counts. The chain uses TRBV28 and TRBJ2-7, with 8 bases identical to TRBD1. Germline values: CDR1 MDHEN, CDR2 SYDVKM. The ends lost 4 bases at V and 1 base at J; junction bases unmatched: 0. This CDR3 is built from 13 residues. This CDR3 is CASSWDRSYEQYF. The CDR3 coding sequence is TGTGCCAGCAGTTGGGACAGGTCCTACGAGCAGTACTTC.

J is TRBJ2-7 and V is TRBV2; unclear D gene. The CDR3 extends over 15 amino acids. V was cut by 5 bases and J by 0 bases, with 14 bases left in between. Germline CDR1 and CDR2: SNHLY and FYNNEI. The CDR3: CASSMIGRSSYEQYF. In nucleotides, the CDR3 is TGTGCCAGCAGTATGATCGGTCGGAGCTCCTACGAGCAGTACTTC.

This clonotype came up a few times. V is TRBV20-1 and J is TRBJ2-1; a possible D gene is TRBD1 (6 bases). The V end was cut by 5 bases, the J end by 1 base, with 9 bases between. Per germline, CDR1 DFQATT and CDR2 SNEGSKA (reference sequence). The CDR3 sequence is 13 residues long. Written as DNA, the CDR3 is TGCAGTGCTCAGGGGTTTTCCTACAATGAGCAGTTCTTC. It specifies CSAQGFSYNEQFF.

The CDR3 reads CASSASTGTSGSLSSYNEQFF. CDR3 DNA: TGTGCCAGCAGCGCCTCAACCGGGACTAGCGGGTCCTTGAGCTCCTACAATGAGCAGTTCTTC. This chain links TRBV9 with TRBJ2-1; 12 nucleotides line up with TRBD2. Per the germline V gene, CDR1 is SGDLS and CDR2 is YYNGEE. The trim removed 3 bases at V and 0 bases at J, leaving 16 bases unmatched. This CDR3 is 21 amino acids long.

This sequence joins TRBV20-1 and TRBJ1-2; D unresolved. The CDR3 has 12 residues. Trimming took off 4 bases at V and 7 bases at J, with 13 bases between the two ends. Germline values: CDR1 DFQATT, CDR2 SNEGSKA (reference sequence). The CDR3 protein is CSATPQAGGYTF. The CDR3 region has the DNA TGCAGTGCTACACCCCAAGCCGGTGGCTACACCTTC.

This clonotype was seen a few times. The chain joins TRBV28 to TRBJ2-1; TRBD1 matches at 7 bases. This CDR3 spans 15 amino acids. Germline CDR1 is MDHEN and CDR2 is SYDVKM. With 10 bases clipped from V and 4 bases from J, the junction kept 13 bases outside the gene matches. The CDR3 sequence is CANPPTGPAYNEQFF. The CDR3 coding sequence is TGTGCCAACCCCCCGACAGGGCCGGCTTACAATGAGCAGTTCTTC.

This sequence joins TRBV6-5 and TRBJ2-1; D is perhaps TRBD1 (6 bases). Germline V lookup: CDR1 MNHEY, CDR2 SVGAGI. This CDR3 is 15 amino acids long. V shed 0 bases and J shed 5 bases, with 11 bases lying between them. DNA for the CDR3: TGTGCCAGCAGTTACTCGCCCGGGACACACAATGAGCAGTTCTTC. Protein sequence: CASSYSPGTHNEQFF.

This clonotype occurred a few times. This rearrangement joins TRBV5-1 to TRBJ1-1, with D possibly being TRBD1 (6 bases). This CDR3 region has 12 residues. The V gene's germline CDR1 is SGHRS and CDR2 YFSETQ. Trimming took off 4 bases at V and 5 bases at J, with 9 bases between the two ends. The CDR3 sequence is CASSHGQTEAFF. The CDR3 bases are TGCGCCAGCAGCCACGGACAGACTGAAGCTTTCTTT.

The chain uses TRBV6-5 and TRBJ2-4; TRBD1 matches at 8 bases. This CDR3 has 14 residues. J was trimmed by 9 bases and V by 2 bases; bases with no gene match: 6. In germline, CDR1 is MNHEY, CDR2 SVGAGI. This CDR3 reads CASSYRDRTGIQYF. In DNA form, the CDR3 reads TGTGCCAGCAGTTACCGGGACAGGACCGGCATTCAGTACTTC.

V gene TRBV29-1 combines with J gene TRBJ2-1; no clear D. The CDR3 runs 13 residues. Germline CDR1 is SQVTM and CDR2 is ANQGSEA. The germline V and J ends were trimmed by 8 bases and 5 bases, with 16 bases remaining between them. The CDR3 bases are TGCAGCACCAGGACCACGTCAAACAATGAGCAGTTCTTC. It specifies CSTRTTSNNEQFF.

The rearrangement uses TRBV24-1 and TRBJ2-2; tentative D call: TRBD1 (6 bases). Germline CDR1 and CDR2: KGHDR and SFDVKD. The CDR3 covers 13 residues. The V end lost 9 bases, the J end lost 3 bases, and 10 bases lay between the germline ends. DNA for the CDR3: TGTGCCACCTCTACAGGGTACACCGGGGAGCTGTTTTTT. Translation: CATSTGYTGELFF.

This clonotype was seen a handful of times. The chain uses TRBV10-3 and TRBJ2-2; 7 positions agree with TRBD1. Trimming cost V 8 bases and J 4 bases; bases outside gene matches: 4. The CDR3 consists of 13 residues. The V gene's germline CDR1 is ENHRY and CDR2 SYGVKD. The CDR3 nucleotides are TGTGCCATCTTAGGGACAGCCACCGGGGAGCTGTTTTTT. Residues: CAILGTATGELFF.

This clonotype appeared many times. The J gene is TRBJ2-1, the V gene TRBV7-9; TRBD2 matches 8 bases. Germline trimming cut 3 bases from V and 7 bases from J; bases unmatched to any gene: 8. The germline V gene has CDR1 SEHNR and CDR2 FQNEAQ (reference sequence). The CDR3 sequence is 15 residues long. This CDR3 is CASSFSGGVGNEQFF. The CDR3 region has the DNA TGTGCCAGCAGCTTTTCGGGAGGGGTAGGTAATGAGCAGTTCTTC. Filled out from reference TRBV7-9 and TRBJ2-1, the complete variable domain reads DTGVSQNPRHKITKRGQNVTFRCDPISEHNRLYWYRQTLGQGPEFLTYFQNEAQLEKSRLLSDRFSAERPKGSFSTLEIQRTEQGDSAMYLCASSFSGGVGNEQFFGPGTRLTVL.

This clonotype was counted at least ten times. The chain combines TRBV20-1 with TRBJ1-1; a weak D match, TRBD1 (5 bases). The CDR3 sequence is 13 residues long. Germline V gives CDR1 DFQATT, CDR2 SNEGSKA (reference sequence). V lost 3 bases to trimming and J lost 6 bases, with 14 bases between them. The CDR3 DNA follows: TGCAGTGCTAGTTGGGCCAGGGTCCCTGAAGCTTTCTTT. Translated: CSASWARVPEAFF.

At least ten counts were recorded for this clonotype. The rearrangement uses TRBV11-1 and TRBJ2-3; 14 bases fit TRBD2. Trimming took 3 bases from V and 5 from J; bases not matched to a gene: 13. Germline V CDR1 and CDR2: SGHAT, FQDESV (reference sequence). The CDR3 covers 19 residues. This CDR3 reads CASSFATPGLAGEEDTQYF. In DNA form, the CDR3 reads TGTGCCAGCAGCTTCGCTACCCCGGGACTAGCGGGAGAAGAAGATACGCAGTATTTT.

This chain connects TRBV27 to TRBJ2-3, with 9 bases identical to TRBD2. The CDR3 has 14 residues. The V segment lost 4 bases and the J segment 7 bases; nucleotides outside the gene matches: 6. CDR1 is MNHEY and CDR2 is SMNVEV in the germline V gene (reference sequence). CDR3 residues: CASSSSGDSHTQYF. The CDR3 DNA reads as TGTGCCAGCAGTTCTAGCGGGGACTCGCATACGCAGTATTTT.

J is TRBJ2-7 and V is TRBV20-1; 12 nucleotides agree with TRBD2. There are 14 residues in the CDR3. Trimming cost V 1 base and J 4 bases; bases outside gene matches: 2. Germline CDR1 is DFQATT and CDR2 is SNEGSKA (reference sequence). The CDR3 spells CSARGTSGRYEQYF. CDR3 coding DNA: TGCAGTGCTAGAGGAACTAGCGGGAGGTACGAGCAGTACTTC.

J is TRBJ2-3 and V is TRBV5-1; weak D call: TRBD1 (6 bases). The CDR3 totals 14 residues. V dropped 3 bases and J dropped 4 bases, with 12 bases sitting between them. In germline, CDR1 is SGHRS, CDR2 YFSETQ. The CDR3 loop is CASSYPTGSDTQYF. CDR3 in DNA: TGCGCCAGCAGCTACCCTACAGGGTCAGATACGCAGTATTTT.

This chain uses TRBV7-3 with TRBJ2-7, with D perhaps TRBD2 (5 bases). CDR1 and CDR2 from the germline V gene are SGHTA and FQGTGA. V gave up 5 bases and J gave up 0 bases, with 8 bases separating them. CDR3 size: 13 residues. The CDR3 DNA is TGTGCCAGCAGCGAAGGGAGCTCCTACGAGCAGTACTTC. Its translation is CASSEGSSYEQYF.

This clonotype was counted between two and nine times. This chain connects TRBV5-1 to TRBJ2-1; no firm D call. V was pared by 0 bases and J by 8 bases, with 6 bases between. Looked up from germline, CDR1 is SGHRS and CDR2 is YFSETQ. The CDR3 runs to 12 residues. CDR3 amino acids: CASSLVGYEQFF. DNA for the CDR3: TGCGCCAGCAGCTTGGTAGGGTATGAGCAGTTCTTC.

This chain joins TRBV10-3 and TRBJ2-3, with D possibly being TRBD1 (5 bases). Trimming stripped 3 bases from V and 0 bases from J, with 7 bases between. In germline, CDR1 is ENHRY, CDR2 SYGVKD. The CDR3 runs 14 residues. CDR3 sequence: CAISDRESTDTQYF. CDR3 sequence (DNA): TGTGCCATCAGTGACAGGGAAAGCACAGATACGCAGTATTTT.

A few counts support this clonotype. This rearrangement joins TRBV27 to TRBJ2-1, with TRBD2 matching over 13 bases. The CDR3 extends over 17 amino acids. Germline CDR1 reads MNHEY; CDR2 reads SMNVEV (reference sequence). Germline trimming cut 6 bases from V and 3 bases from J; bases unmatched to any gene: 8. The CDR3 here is CASSPPGLAGDYNEQFF. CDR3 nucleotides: TGTGCCAGCAGCCCACCAGGACTAGCGGGGGACTACAATGAGCAGTTCTTC.